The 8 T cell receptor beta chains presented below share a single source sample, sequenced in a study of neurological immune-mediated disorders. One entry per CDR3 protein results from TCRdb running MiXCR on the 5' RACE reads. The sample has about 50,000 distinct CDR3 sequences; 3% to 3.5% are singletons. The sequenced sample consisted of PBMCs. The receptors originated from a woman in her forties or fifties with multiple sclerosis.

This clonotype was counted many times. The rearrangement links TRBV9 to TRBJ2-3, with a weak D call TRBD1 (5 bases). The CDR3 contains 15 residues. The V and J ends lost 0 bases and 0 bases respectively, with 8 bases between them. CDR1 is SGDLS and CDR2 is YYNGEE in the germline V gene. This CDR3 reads CASSVATASTDTQYF. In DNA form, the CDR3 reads TGTGCCAGCAGCGTAGCGACAGCTAGCACAGATACGCAGTATTTT.

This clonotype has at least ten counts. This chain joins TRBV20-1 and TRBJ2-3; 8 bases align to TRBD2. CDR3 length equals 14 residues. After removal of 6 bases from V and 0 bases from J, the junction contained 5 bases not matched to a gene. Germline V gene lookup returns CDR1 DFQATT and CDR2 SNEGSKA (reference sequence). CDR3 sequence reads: CSAETSASTDTQYF. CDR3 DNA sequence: TGCAGTGCCGAGACTAGCGCGAGCACAGATACGCAGTATTTT.

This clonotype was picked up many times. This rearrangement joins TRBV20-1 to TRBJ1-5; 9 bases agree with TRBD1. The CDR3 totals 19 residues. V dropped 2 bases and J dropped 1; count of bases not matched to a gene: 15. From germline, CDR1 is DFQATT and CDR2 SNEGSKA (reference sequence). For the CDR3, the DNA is TGCAGTGCTAGATCCGTCCCGGGACAGGGACGACGGAGCAATCAGCCCCAGCATTTT. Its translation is CSARSVPGQGRRSNQPQHF.

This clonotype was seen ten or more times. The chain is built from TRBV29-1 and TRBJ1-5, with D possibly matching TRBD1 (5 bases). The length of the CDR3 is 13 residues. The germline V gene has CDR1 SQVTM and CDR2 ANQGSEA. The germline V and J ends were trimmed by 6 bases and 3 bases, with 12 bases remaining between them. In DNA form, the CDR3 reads TGCAGCGTCCAGTGGGGCTCCAATCAGCCCCAGCATTTT. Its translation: CSVQWGSNQPQHF.

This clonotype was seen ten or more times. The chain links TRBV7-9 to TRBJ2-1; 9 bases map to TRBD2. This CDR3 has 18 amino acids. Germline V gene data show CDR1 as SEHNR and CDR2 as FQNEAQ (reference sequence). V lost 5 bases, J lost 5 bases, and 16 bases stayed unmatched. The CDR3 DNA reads TGTGCCAGCAGCCCCCAACCCCCTCTAGCGGGGCGTCACAATGAGCAGTTCTTC. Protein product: CASSPQPPLAGRHNEQFF.

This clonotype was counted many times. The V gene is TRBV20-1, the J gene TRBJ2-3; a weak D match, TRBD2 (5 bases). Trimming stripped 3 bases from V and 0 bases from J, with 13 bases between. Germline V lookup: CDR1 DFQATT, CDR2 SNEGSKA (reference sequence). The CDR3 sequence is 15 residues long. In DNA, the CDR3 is TGCAGTGCTAGCCGGACTCCTACTAGCACAGATACGCAGTATTTT. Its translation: CSASRTPTSTDTQYF.

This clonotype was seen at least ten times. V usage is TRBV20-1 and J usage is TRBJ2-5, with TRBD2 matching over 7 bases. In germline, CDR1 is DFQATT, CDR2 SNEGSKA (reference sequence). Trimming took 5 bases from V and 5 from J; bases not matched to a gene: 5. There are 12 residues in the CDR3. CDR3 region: CSAPGGVETQYF. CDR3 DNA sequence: TGCAGTGCTCCGGGGGGAGTGGAGACCCAGTACTTC.

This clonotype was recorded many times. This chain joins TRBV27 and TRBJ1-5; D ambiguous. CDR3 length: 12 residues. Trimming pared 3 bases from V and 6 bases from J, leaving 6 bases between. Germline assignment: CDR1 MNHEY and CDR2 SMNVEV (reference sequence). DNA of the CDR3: TGTGCCAGCAGTTTTGAAAGTCAGCCCCAGCATTTT. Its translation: CASSFESQPQHF.